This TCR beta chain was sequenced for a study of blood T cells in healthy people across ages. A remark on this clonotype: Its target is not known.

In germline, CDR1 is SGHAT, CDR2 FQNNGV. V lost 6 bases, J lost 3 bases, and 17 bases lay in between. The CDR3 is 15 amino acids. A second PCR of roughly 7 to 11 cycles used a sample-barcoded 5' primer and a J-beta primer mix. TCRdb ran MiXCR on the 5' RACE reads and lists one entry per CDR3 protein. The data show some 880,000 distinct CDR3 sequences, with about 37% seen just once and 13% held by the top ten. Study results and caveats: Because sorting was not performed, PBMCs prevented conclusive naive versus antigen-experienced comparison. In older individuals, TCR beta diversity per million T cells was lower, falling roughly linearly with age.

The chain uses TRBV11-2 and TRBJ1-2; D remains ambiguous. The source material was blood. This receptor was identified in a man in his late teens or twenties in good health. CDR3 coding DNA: TGTGCCAGCAGTCCATTCCTAGGGAAGGACTATGGCTACACCTTC. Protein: CASSPFLGKDYGYTF.